This TCR beta chain emerged from a study of blood T cell repertoires in COVID-19 (dated by TCRdb to 2018 to 2020). As for the study more broadly: Collaborator samples came from the United States, Italy and Spain and covered acute and convalescent phases of COVID-19. Where HLA class I and class II types were available, the types were taken from metadata supplied by the sample provider, not from assay-based typing. The repertoires were released in a freely available public database meant as a resource for research on the immune response to SARS-CoV-2. Sample metadata almost always included a de-identified subject ID, COVID-19 status, age in years and sex. Deeply sampled blood TCRbeta repertoires from subjects exposed to, actively infected with, or recovered from COVID-19 were included in the dataset. Samples were obtained from the ongoing ImmuneRACE study (first 160 participants) and from over 1,000 subjects provided by 6 global collaborators. The material from the prospective study consisted of cDNA or gDNA derived from T cells, B-cell-depleted T cells, or PBMCs. Overall results and qualifications from the work: The amount of clinical and demographic metadata varied by source and participant and was provided uncurated.

With respect to this clone: This receptor's antigen is unknown. No base qualities exist here, and no much larger clone lies one base off it.

Participants in the prospective study were aged roughly 18 to 90 years, lived in 24 United States geographic areas, and enrolled through a virtual design. In the prospective study, participants were assigned to cohorts based on the clinical history participants reported in a screening survey and a study questionnaire. For ImmuneRACE Cohort 3, a participant was defined as recovered based on two consecutive negative NP/OP PCR tests, clearance by a healthcare professional, or resolution of symptoms. In the prospective study, whole blood, serum and a nasopharyngeal or oropharyngeal swab were collected from each participant by mobile phlebotomists. Participants in the prospective study had the option to provide additional blood draws and questionnaires over a roughly 2-month period. Before DNA extraction, blood samples from the prospective study were shipped at room temperature or frozen. TCRbeta CDR3 regions were amplified from genomic DNA using the immunoSEQ Assay, a bias-controlled multiplex PCR. In the original analysis: Nucleated cell counts per sample were estimated from amplification of reference gene primers within the assay. To quantify the absolute abundance of each unique TCRbeta CDR3 rearrangement, sequence reads were collapsed and filtered. For each sample, productive Simpson clonality was calculated as the square root of Simpson's diversity index across productive rearrangements. What TCRdb holds here is the immuneACCESS table cut down to in-frame rearrangements. Part of the clones is not present; checked against another copy, under half of the missing clones reflect an unresolved V gene, and the others are unexplained. V and J calls and clone size are given by that table; D and trimming were obtained from the DNA. This sample comprises roughly 140,000 clones, approximately 80% of them detected only once. In total, the top ten clones hold 6.2% of the sample.

The germline V gene sets CDR1 to SGHAT and CDR2 to FQNNGV. Clipping removes 1 base from V and 5 bases from J, with 6 as the unmatched junction base count. Including the terminal cysteine and phenylalanine, the CDR3 comprises 17 residues. Only the CDR3 part of the read is kept: 51 bases, read in frame from the first base. This receptor chain uses TRBV11-2 and TRBJ2-1; 12 bases in between match TRBD2. This TCR derives from a middle-aged woman who had recovered from COVID-19. Sample: PBMCs or T cells enriched from blood (not recorded which). CDR3 protein: CASSLAKTSGSHNEQFF. In nucleotides, the sequence is TGTGCCAGCAGCTTAGCTAAGACTAGCGGGAGTCACAATGAGCAGTTCTTC.